The T cell receptor (beta chain) under discussion was sequenced for a study of Ad26.COV2.S vaccination and SARS-CoV-2 variants (dated by TCRdb to about 2021). Broadly, across the study: Donors in the vaccine arm were drawn from COV1001, a multicentre, randomized, double-blind, placebo-controlled phase I-IIa trial testing Ad26.COV2.S in healthy adults. Ad26.COV2.S was administered intramuscularly at 5 x 10^10 or 1 x 10^11 viral particles, either as a single shot or as two shots given 56 days apart. TCRbeta repertoire sequencing served as the tool for gauging how specific and how broad the SARS-CoV-2-reactive T cell receptors were following Ad26.COV2.S vaccination. A total of about 30 samples were included in the TCR-sequenced set, comprising 19 Ad26.COV2.S vaccine recipients, 5 placebo recipients and 8 SARS-CoV-2 convalescent individuals. Trial participants were randomized into five groups of five: low-dose or high-dose Ad26.COV2.S given once or twice, or placebo on both occasions. Blinding of investigators to trial group allocation was maintained during experiments and outcome assessment.

The full study reports these points: Compared with placebo recipients, Ad26.COV2.S recipients showed higher spike-specific TCR breadth (P = 0.0014). The study lacked the statistical power to compare responses across vaccine doses or regimens. Substantial breadth of spike-specific CD8+ and CD4+ T cell responses was reported after vaccination. Non-spike TCR breadth was comparable between vaccine and placebo recipients, consistent with the vaccine containing only spike. According to the authors, total T cell responses may have been underestimated by the TCR breadth and depth analyses.

This specimen's treatment or condition label, per the study, means: 15 to 20 received Ad26.COV2.S at low or high dose, single or two shots; 5 received placebo; per-sample allocation not given. Repertoires of vaccine and placebo recipients were sequenced from samples taken on day 63 after the first injection. Cohort 1b enrolled roughly 25 adults aged 18-55 years at a single site in Boston, USA, between 29 July and 7 August 2020. Ad26.COV2.S was a replication-incompetent adenovirus type 26 vector that expressed a prefusion-stabilized SARS-CoV-2 spike protein derived from the original Wuhan strain. The immunoSEQ Assay was the method used to sequence TCRbeta CDR3 regions. After extraction, genomic DNA underwent amplification by bias-controlled multiplex PCR, followed by high-throughput sequencing. Concerning the study's data processing: To quantify the absolute abundance of every unique TCRbeta CDR3 region, sequences were collapsed and filtered. Usable DNA was measured by amplifying reference genes present in all nucleated cells, and TCRbeta template counts were normalized to that usable DNA to estimate T cell fraction. Repertoire TCRs were annotated as SARS-CoV-2-specific when V gene, CDR3 amino acid sequence and J gene were exactly matched to a known reactive TCR set. MIRA supplied the reference SARS-CoV-2 TCR set, which was filtered for enrichment in COVID-19-positive ImmuneCODE repertoires so that public or cross-reactive TCRs were removed. Using the MIRA antigens, annotated TCRs were further analysed by specific ORF or by position within an ORF. Breadth was defined as annotated unique rearrangements over total unique productive rearrangements; depth was the summed frequency of those rearrangements. Group comparisons of TCR breadth used two-sided Wilcoxon rank-sum tests. TCRdb took this table from immuneACCESS and kept in-frame rearrangements with V and J called. Such tables lack part of the clones; where checked against another copy, unresolved V genes explain under half of the gap, and the rest is unexplained. V, J and clone size were drawn from that table, and D and trimming were deduced from the DNA. Within this sample are approximately 300,000 clones, with just under 85% of them counted one time only. Clones ranked in the top ten supply 2% to 2.5% of the sample.

This clone was seen a single time. This receptor's antigen is unknown. Base qualities are not recorded, but no much larger clone differs from it by a single base. Other DNA sequences in the sample encode the same CDR3. Trimming costs V 3 bases and J 3 bases, and their ends lie 9 bases apart. The germline V gene (reference sequence) gives CDR1 as MNHEY and CDR2 as SMNVEV. Spanning cysteine to phenylalanine, the CDR3 consists of 13 amino acids. This entry keeps only the CDR3 DNA: 39 bases, framed from base 1. The specimen comprised peripheral blood, sampled in a trial of Ad26.COV2.S vaccine versus placebo. The chain uses TRBV27 and TRBJ2-7; a tentative D match to TRBD1 spans 6 bases. The TCR comes from a person aged 18-60 years who received the Ad26.COV2.S COVID-19 vaccine or a placebo. In nucleotides, the sequence is TGTGCCAGCAGTTTGGGGGCGAACTACGAGCAGTACTTC. It is translated as CASSLGANYEQYF.